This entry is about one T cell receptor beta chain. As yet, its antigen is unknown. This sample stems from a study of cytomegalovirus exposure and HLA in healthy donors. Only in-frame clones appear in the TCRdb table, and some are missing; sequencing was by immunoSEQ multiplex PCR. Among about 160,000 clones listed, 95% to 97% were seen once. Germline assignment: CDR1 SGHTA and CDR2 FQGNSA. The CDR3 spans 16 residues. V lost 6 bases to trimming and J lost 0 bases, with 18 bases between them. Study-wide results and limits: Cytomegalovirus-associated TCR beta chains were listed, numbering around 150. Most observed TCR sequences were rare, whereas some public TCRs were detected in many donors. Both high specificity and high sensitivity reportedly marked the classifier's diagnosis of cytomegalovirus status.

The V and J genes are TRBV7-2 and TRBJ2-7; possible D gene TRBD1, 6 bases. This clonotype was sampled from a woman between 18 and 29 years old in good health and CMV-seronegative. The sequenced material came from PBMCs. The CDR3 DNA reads TGTGCCAGCAGTTGGTCGAGGCAGGGGACCTCCTACGAGCAGTACTTC. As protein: CASSWSRQGTSYEQYF.